This T cell receptor beta chain is drawn from a study of shared clonotypes between healthy human individuals. For the study at large: Researchers assigned three CD4 naive, three CD4 memory, two CD8 naive and one CD8 memory plate to each donor.

Findings and limits, study-wide: Represented genetic and exposure-history diversity was restricted by having few donors. Generation probability values for non-shared clonotypes were lower than those for clonotypes shared by all four donors.

The CDR3 extends over 15 amino acids. The V end was cut by 5 bases, the J end by 4 bases, with 12 bases between. CDR1 and CDR2 (germline): MDHEN, SYDVKM. Execution of the assay was at deep level. Profiling relied on immunoSEQ multiplex PCR, and the TCRdb table lists in-frame clones only, not all of them. Among more than 2,000,000 clones listed, about 92% were seen once. For this clone: The antigen is not known.

This sequence originates from a man aged 18-30 years in good health. Some clones in this sample may be carry-over from other donors' samples. Sequenced sample: naive CD4+ T cells from PBMCs. The subset: CD45RA+ positively selected. The genes are TRBV28 and TRBJ2-6; D remains ambiguous. As DNA, the CDR3 is TGTGCCAGCAGTCCAATGGGGTACGGGGCCAACGTCCTGACTTTC. Translation gives CASSPMGYGANVLTF.